The 31 T cell receptor beta chains given below trace back to one sample, sequenced in a study of shared clonotypes between healthy human individuals. Naive CD8 cells, CD45RO-negative and positively selected for CCR7, excluded terminally differentiated effector memory CD45RA+ cells. Produced via immunoSEQ multiplex PCR; TCRdb's table is partial and in-frame only. The sample consists of about 820,000 clones, 92% of them appearing once. Sequencing input: naive CD8+ T cells sorted from blood. These receptors all stem from a man younger than 45 in good health.

The gene calls are TRBV28 and TRBJ2-1, with 7 bases lining up with TRBD1. The germline CDR1 and CDR2 sequences are MDHEN and SYDVKM. This CDR3 is built from 15 residues. The junction had 4 bases not matched to a gene; V was cut back by 5 bases and J by 0 bases. The CDR3 sequence is CASSTGVGSYNEQFF. CDR3 bases: TGTGCCAGCAGTACAGGGGTCGGCTCCTACAATGAGCAGTTCTTC.

This clone was observed a single time. CDR3 DNA: TGTGCCACCAGCAGAGTCCCAGAAACCGGGGAGCTGTTTTTT. Protein sequence: CATSRVPETGELFF. V is TRBV15 and J is TRBJ2-2; D unclear. The CDR3 is 14 residues long. Trimming left V 1 base short and J 5 bases short, with 8 bases between. Germline V lookup: CDR1 LNHNV, CDR2 YYDKDF (reference sequence).

CDR3 protein: CASSEDRAAYTF. CDR3 coding DNA: TGTGCCAGCAGCGAGGACCGGGCAGCCTACACCTTC. The genes are TRBV7-8 and TRBJ1-2; no firm D call. The V end lost 5 bases, the J end lost 10 bases, and 14 bases lay between the germline ends. Germline V gene sequence: CDR1 SGHVS, CDR2 FQNEAQ. The CDR3 consists of 12 residues.

This chain uses TRBV5-8 with TRBJ1-2; perhaps TRBD1 as D (5 bases). Germline V CDR1 and CDR2: SGHTS, YDEGEE. V was clipped by 2 bases and J by 4 bases, with 12 bases between them. The CDR3 runs to 14 residues. CDR3 loop: CASSLTGNAYGYTF. CDR3 coding DNA: TGTGCCAGCAGCTTAACAGGAAATGCCTATGGCTACACCTTC.

The chain carries TRBV9 and TRBJ2-1, with 15 positions matching TRBD2. Trimming at V came to 6 bases and at J to 8 bases, leaving 9 bases not matched to a gene. Germline assignment: CDR1 SGDLS and CDR2 YYNGEE. This CDR3 is 16 amino acids long. CDR3 nucleotides: TGTGCCAGCACCGGACTAGCGGGAGGGCCGGGTGATGAGCAGTTCTTC. Protein sequence: CASTGLAGGPGDEQFF.

The chain employs TRBV4-1 and TRBJ1-5, with D unresolved. The CDR3 sequence is 15 residues long. The V end lost 3 bases, the J end lost 1 base, and 10 bases lay between the germline ends. Germline V gene data show CDR1 as MGHRA and CDR2 as YSYEKL. CDR3 loop: CASSHELGSNQPQHF. CDR3 nucleotides: TGCGCCAGCAGCCACGAACTGGGGAGCAATCAGCCCCAGCATTTT.

The chain combines TRBV19 with TRBJ2-1; 10 nucleotides line up with TRBD2. This CDR3 region has 16 residues. V was pared by 1 base and J by 9 bases, with 9 bases of the junction left unmatched. Germline values: CDR1 LNHDA, CDR2 SQIVND (reference sequence). CDR3: CASSIALAGATIEQFF. CDR3 in DNA: TGTGCCAGTAGTATAGCGCTAGCGGGAGCCACAATTGAGCAGTTCTTC.

J is TRBJ2-2 and V is TRBV27, with 8 bases fitting TRBD1. Germline trimming cut 4 bases from V and 2 bases from J; bases unmatched to any gene: 3. The length of the CDR3 is 15 residues. The germline gives CDR1 MNHEY, CDR2 SMNVEV (reference sequence). The CDR3 sequence is CASSYQGANTGELFF. DNA for the CDR3: TGTGCCAGCAGTTACCAGGGGGCAAACACCGGGGAGCTGTTTTTT.

The rearrangement uses TRBV25-1 and TRBJ1-3; D call uncertain. The CDR3 spans 12 residues. Germline V CDR1 and CDR2: MGHDK, SYGVNS. V was clipped by 2 bases and J by 4 bases, with 3 bases between them. CDR3 in DNA: TGTGCCAGCAGTGAACTGGGAAACACCATATATTTT. Translation: CASSELGNTIYF.

CDR3 coding DNA: TGTGCCAGCAGCCAAGAGGTCGGACTAGCGAGGTCCTACGAGCAGTACTTC. Its protein product is CASSQEVGLARSYEQYF. The chain is built from TRBV4-2 and TRBJ2-7; 9 positions match TRBD2. Germline lookup yields CDR1 LGHNA and CDR2 YNFKEQ. The CDR3 has 17 amino acids. Germline trimming cut 0 bases from V and 1 base from J; bases unmatched to any gene: 7.

The rearrangement joins TRBV11-2 to TRBJ2-1; a possible D gene is TRBD2 (6 bases). V was trimmed by 7 bases and J by 1 base, leaving 23 bases between them. CDR1 is SGHAT, CDR2 FQNNGV, per germline. The CDR3 loop spans 18 amino acids. In DNA, the CDR3 is TGTGCCAGCAACCCTTGGAGGGGTAGCGTGGAGTCCTACAATGAGCAGTTCTTC. Its translation: CASNPWRGSVESYNEQFF.

This sequence joins TRBV29-1 and TRBJ2-7; maybe TRBD2 (5 bases). V was pared by 0 bases and J by 7 bases, with 16 bases between. Germline CDR1 SQVTM, CDR2 ANQGSEA. The CDR3 runs 14 residues. The CDR3 reads CSVEDPISRGEQYF. CDR3 nucleotide sequence: TGCAGCGTTGAAGATCCCATAAGTCGGGGAGAGCAGTACTTC.

This chain uses TRBV10-3 with TRBJ2-1; D possibly corresponds to TRBD2 (5 bases). The germline gives CDR1 ENHRY, CDR2 SYGVKD. V was shortened by 6 bases and J by 2 bases, with 17 bases between the two germline ends. The CDR3 contains 16 residues. The CDR3 loop reads CAIRETSGITYNEQFF. The CDR3 DNA reads as TGTGCCATCAGGGAGACCTCCGGGATTACCTACAATGAGCAGTTCTTC.

The V gene is TRBV27, the J gene TRBJ2-1; 13 bases are shared with TRBD2. This CDR3 comprises 20 residues. With 0 bases clipped from V and 6 bases from J, the junction kept 14 bases outside the gene matches. The V gene's germline CDR1 is MNHEY and CDR2 SMNVEV (reference sequence). The CDR3 protein is CASSLSLPSETSGRTNEQFF. The CDR3 DNA sequence: TGTGCCAGCAGTTTATCCTTACCATCGGAGACTAGCGGGAGGACCAATGAGCAGTTCTTC.

V gene TRBV5-1 combines with J gene TRBJ2-1; tentatively, D is TRBD2 (5 bases). This CDR3 comprises 15 residues. The ends were cut back, 0 bases at V and 5 bases at J, with 12 bases in the middle. Germline V lookup: CDR1 SGHRS, CDR2 YFSETQ. CDR3 amino acids: CASSLGGGWNNEQFF. The CDR3 nucleotides are TGCGCCAGCAGCTTGGGCGGAGGTTGGAACAATGAGCAGTTCTTC.

This chain joins TRBV27 and TRBJ1-2; TRBD1 matches 7 bases. There are 13 residues in the CDR3. CDR1 is MNHEY, CDR2 SMNVEV, per germline (reference sequence). V shed 2 bases, J shed 8 bases, and the junction held 5 bases outside the gene matches. CDR3 bases: TGTGCCAGCAGTTTAAACACAGGGGTCGGCTACACCTTC. It encodes CASSLNTGVGYTF.

The chain has TRBV28 and TRBJ2-7, with 15 positions matching TRBD2. This CDR3 contains 16 residues. Germline CDR1 is MDHEN and CDR2 is SYDVKM. J lost 4 bases, V lost 7 bases, and 8 bases had no gene match. The DNA of the CDR3 is TGTGCCAGCACCGGACTAGCGGGAGGGCCGGGGTACGAGCAGTACTTC. This sequence encodes CASTGLAGGPGYEQYF.

The CDR3 DNA sequence: TGTGCCAGTTCTTTATCCCCCGCCGGGGAGCTGTTTTTT. This sequence encodes CASSLSPAGELFF. The gene calls are TRBV19 and TRBJ2-2; no definite D call. Trimming removed 8 bases at V and 6 bases at J, with 13 bases between. This CDR3 has 13 amino acids. Germline CDR1 is LNHDA and CDR2 is SQIVND (reference sequence).

The CDR3 bases are TGCGCCAGCAGCCAGAAGGGACTAGCAGACTCCTACGAGCAGTACTTC. Amino acid sequence: CASSQKGLADSYEQYF. The genes are TRBV4-3 and TRBJ2-7, with 9 bases that match TRBD2. Germline V CDR1 and CDR2: LGHNA, YSLEER. CDR3 length: 16 amino acids. Trimming took 3 bases from V and 0 from J; bases not matched to a gene: 6.

CDR3 in amino acids: CASTGEAYEQYF. CDR3 DNA sequence: TGCGCCAGCACCGGCGAAGCCTACGAGCAGTACTTC. The chain carries TRBV5-1 and TRBJ2-7; D not certain. Germline CDR1 is SGHRS and CDR2 is YFSETQ. The CDR3 contains 12 residues. Trimming removed 6 bases from V and 2 bases from J, with 9 bases in between. The full variable domain, its missing parts supplied by reference TRBV5-1 and TRBJ2-7, is KAGVTQTPRYLIKTRGQQVTLSCSPISGHRSVSWYQQTPGQGLQFLFEYFSETQRNKGNFPGRFSGRQFSNSRSEMNVSTLELGDSALYLCASTGEAYEQYFGPGTRLTVT.

V and J are TRBV15 and TRBJ2-5; 11 nucleotides line up with TRBD2. The CDR3 length is 15 residues. V trimming: 3 bases; J trimming: 5 bases; junction bases outside the gene matches: 5. The germline V gene has CDR1 LNHNV and CDR2 YYDKDF (reference sequence). This CDR3 is CATSRFTSGSETQYF. In DNA, the CDR3 is TGTGCCACCAGCAGGTTTACTAGCGGGAGTGAGACCCAGTACTTC.

The V and J genes are TRBV29-1 and TRBJ2-5, with unresolved D. This CDR3 has 13 amino acids. Trimming took 6 bases from V and 1 from J, leaving 12 bases between them. Germline V gene data show CDR1 as SQVTM and CDR2 as ANQGSEA. This chain's CDR3 is CSVPGELQETQYF. DNA of the CDR3: TGCAGCGTCCCAGGAGAGCTCCAAGAGACCCAGTACTTC.

This chain links TRBV5-1 with TRBJ2-1; 7 bases map to TRBD1. This CDR3 has 13 residues. From germline, CDR1 is SGHRS and CDR2 YFSETQ. The J segment lost 5 bases and the V segment lost 4 bases, leaving 3 bases of the junction unmatched. CDR3 DNA: TGCGCCAGCAGCGTGACAGGGAACAATGAGCAGTTCTTC. This codes for CASSVTGNNEQFF.

The gene calls are TRBV28 and TRBJ2-7; no definite D call. CDR1 MDHEN and CDR2 SYDVKM come from the germline V gene. The V and J ends lost 3 bases and 2 bases respectively, with 8 bases between them. The length of the CDR3 is 13 residues. The CDR3 DNA reads as TGTGCCAGCAGTTTTGTAAGGACCTACGAGCAGTACTTC. This translates into CASSFVRTYEQYF.

The CDR3 bases are TGCGCCAGCAGCCAAGGGGACAGGTTGAACACTGAAGCTTTCTTT. Residues: CASSQGDRLNTEAFF. The V and J genes are TRBV4-1 and TRBJ1-1; TRBD1 matches at 8 bases. CDR1 and CDR2 (germline): MGHRA, YSYEKL. J gave up 0 bases and V 1 base, and 1 base lay outside the gene matches. The CDR3 runs 15 residues.

The chain joins TRBV7-3 to TRBJ2-2; 12 nucleotides line up with TRBD2. This CDR3 contains 16 residues. The trim removed 5 bases at V and 5 bases at J, leaving 6 bases unmatched. Germline V lookup: CDR1 SGHTA, CDR2 FQGTGA. The CDR3 DNA is TGTGCCAGCAGCGAGACTAGCGGGAGTGGGACCGGGGAGCTGTTTTTT. This translates into CASSETSGSGTGELFF.

V and J are TRBV4-2 and TRBJ2-6; possibly TRBD1 or TRBD2 for D (6 bases each). The germline V and J ends were trimmed by 4 bases and 0 bases, with 16 bases remaining between them. Germline CDR1 LGHNA, CDR2 YNFKEQ. The CDR3 spans 18 residues. CDR3 coding DNA: TGTGCCAGCAGCCTCTGGAGGGGGGTTTTCTCTGGGGCCAACGTCCTGACTTTC. Protein sequence: CASSLWRGVFSGANVLTF.

Concerning this clone itself: Other DNA sequences from this sample encode an identical CDR3 as well. V gene TRBV7-9 combines with J gene TRBJ2-7; D is uncertain. V lost 1 base and J lost 1, with 8 bases in between. Germline V gene sequence: CDR1 SEHNR, CDR2 FQNEAQ (reference sequence). There are 14 residues in the CDR3. CDR3 sequence: CASSLVTRSYEQYF. The CDR3 bases are TGTGCCAGCAGCTTAGTGACAAGATCCTACGAGCAGTACTTC.

V usage is TRBV7-9 and J usage is TRBJ2-5; possibly TRBD1 or TRBD2 for D (5 bases each). Between the trimmed V and J ends, which lost 3 bases and 4 bases, there was a span of 12 bases. Looked up from germline, CDR1 is SEHNR and CDR2 is FQNEAQ (reference sequence). The CDR3 extends over 14 amino acids. For the CDR3, the DNA is TGTGCCAGCAGCTTGGGGCTAGCCTTAGAGACCCAGTACTTC. This codes for CASSLGLALETQYF.

The rearrangement uses TRBV7-9 and TRBJ1-2; 7 bases map to TRBD1. CDR1 is SEHNR and CDR2 is FQNEAQ in the germline V gene (reference sequence). This CDR3 region has 17 residues. V was pared by 5 bases and J by 3 bases, with 15 bases of the junction left unmatched. Here the CDR3 reads CASSPQRRGLGDYGYTF. CDR3 nucleotides: TGTGCCAGCAGCCCACAGAGGAGGGGGCTAGGGGACTATGGCTACACCTTC.

The V call is TRBV29-1, the J call TRBJ2-3, with 12 bases aligning to TRBD2. The trim removed 5 bases at V and 5 bases at J, leaving 8 bases unmatched. Germline CDR1 is SQVTM and CDR2 is ANQGSEA. There are 15 residues in the CDR3. CDR3: CSVRLAGDVEDTQYF. CDR3 bases: TGCAGCGTTCGACTAGCGGGAGACGTGGAAGATACGCAGTATTTT.